These 7 T cell receptor beta chains were all obtained from the same sample, sequenced in a study of blood T cell repertoires in COVID-19. Using immunoSEQ multiplex PCR, the repertoire was profiled, and TCRdb retains in-frame clones only, with some absent. The repertoire consists of more than 200,000 clones, with around four fifths occurring once and the leading ten covering under 3%. The sample comprised peripheral blood. The origin of the receptors is a woman in her sixties or seventies with active or convalescent COVID-19.

The chain is built from TRBV5-1 and TRBJ2-1; 10 bases are a match to TRBD2. Germline CDR1 SGHRS, CDR2 YFSETQ. CDR3 length equals 15 residues. With V trimmed by 4 bases and J by 3 bases, 4 bases remained unmatched. The CDR3 here is CASSGGLAVYNEQFF. The CDR3 bases are TGCGCCAGCAGCGGAGGACTAGCGGTCTACAATGAGCAGTTCTTC.

The genes are TRBV23-1 and TRBJ2-3; 7 bases are a match to TRBD2. TRBV23-1 is identified as an open reading frame with a role that is uncertain. The length of the CDR3 is 17 residues. Trimming removed 4 bases from V and 6 bases from J; junction bases left unmatched: 16. Here the CDR3 reads CASSLLAEALGEDTQYF. The CDR3 region has the DNA TGCGCCAGCAGTCTTCTAGCGGAAGCCCTGGGGGAGGATACGCAGTATTTT.

CDR3 coding DNA: TGTGCCAGCAGCCAAGTATTCGAGACCGGGGAGCTGTTTTTT. Protein: CASSQVFETGELFF. V usage is TRBV3-1 (or the pseudogene TRBV3-2) and J usage is TRBJ2-2, with D uncertain. V was cut by 1 base and J by 5 bases, with 8 bases left in between. This CDR3 is 14 amino acids long. Germline values: CDR1 LGHDT, CDR2 YNNKEL (reference sequence).

V gene TRBV19 combines with J gene TRBJ2-1; 8 bases map to TRBD1. The germline V gene has CDR1 LNHDA and CDR2 SQIVND (reference sequence). CDR3 size: 13 residues. V lost 9 bases to trimming and J lost 5 bases; unmatched junction nucleotides: 6. CDR3 nucleotide sequence: TGTGCCAGCAGGACAGGGAATCACAATGAGCAGTTCTTC. This gives the protein CASRTGNHNEQFF.

The chain joins TRBV9 to TRBJ2-3, with D tentatively TRBD2 (5 bases). From germline, CDR1 is SGDLS and CDR2 YYNGEE. The V gene lost 6 bases and the J gene lost 0 bases, with 14 bases spanning the gap. This CDR3 region has 15 residues. CDR3 protein: CASNSDSSSTDTQYF. In DNA form, the CDR3 reads TGTGCCAGCAACTCGGACTCTTCTAGCACAGATACGCAGTATTTT.

This chain joins TRBV30 and TRBJ1-5, with a weak D call TRBD1 (5 bases). Germline V gives CDR1 GTSNPN, CDR2 SVGIG (reference sequence). The CDR3 length is 15 residues. The V gene lost 0 bases and the J gene lost 0 bases, with 9 bases spanning the gap. The chain's CDR3 is CAWSVGGTSNQPQHF. CDR3 coding DNA: TGTGCCTGGAGTGTGGGGGGTACTAGCAATCAGCCCCAGCATTTT.

The V and J genes are TRBV19 and TRBJ2-5; 8 nucleotides agree with TRBD2. Germline assignment: CDR1 LNHDA and CDR2 SQIVND (reference sequence). J was trimmed by 5 bases and V by 1 base; bases with no gene match: 3. CDR3 length equals 14 residues. CDR3 sequence: CASSIVSSGETQYF. As DNA, the CDR3 is TGTGCCAGTAGTATAGTCTCTAGCGGGGAGACCCAGTACTTC.